Below are 30 T cell receptor beta chains sequenced from a single sample in a study of regulatory T cells in long-lasting Graves disease. The time point was: newly diagnosed GD, antithyroid drugs for less than 3 months. From RNA extracted from PBMCs, the TCR library was made. Through Arm-PCR of CDR3 regions and iRepertoire HTBI primers, TCR beta libraries were built. TCRdb redid the calling of the multiplex PCR reads with MiXCR, one entry per CDR3 protein. The sample records about 220,000 distinct CDR3 sequences, about 16% being singletons. Sequenced here: peripheral blood mononuclear cells (PBMCs), sampled at new diagnosis, from a patient treated with antithyroid drugs. Receptors were obtained from a female donor with Graves disease.

About this clonotype itself: This may be a read error, as it is one base from a much larger clone. CDR3 sequence (DNA): TGTGCCAGCAGTCGGGGGGCTTATGGGGGTACGCAGTATTTT. The encoded protein is CASSRGAYGGTQYF. The J gene is TRBJ2-3, the V gene TRBV12-3 or TRBV12-4; D perhaps matches TRBD2 (7 bases). The CDR3 loop spans 14 amino acids. The germline V and J ends were trimmed by 5 bases and 8 bases, with 17 bases remaining between them.

This clonotype was detected ten times or more. The chain joins TRBV11-3 to TRBJ2-7, with D perhaps TRBD1 or TRBD2 (5 bases each). Germline values: CDR1 SGHNT, CDR2 YENEEA. The V end was cut by 6 bases, the J end by 0 bases, with 15 bases between. CDR3 length: 15 amino acids. The CDR3 region is CASSQSGTSSYEQYF. The CDR3 nucleotides read TGTGCCAGCAGTCAATCCGGGACCTCCTCCTACGAGCAGTACTTC. Combining the CDR3 with reference TRBV11-3 and TRBJ2-7 gives the whole variable domain EAGVVQSPRYKIIEKKQPVAFWCNPISGHNTLYWYLQNLGQGPELLIRYENEEAVDDSQLPKDRFSAERLKGVDSTLKIQPAELGDSAVYLCASSQSGTSSYEQYFGPGTRLTVT.

This clonotype was observed many times. The CDR3 nucleotides read TGTGCCAGCAGCTTAGTGGCTTACGAGCAGTACTTC. Encoded protein: CASSLVAYEQYF. The J gene is TRBJ2-7, the V gene TRBV7-2, with D unresolved. V dropped 1 base and J dropped 4 bases, with 5 bases sitting between them. The CDR3 has 12 residues. Germline-derived CDR1 and CDR2 are SGHTA and FQGNSA. The whole variable domain, remainder taken from reference TRBV7-2 and TRBJ2-7, is GAGVSQSPSNKVTEKGKDVELRCDPISGHTALYWYRQSLGQGLEFLIYFQGNSAPDKSGLPSDRFSAERTGGSVSTLTIQRTQQEDSAVYLCASSLVAYEQYFGPGTRLTVT.

This chain connects TRBV2 to TRBJ2-5; perhaps TRBD2 as D (5 bases). V gave up 5 bases and J gave up 5 bases, with 15 bases separating them. The V gene's germline CDR1 is SNHLY and CDR2 FYNNEI. The CDR3 has 14 residues. This CDR3 reads CASSLDSGPETQYF. As DNA, the CDR3 is TGTGCCAGCAGTTTGGACTCCGGCCCGGAGACCCAGTACTTC. Together with reference TRBV2 and TRBJ2-5, the CDR3 gives the full variable domain: EPEVTQTPSHQVTQMGQEVILRCVPISNHLYFYWYRQILGQKVEFLVSFYNNEISEKSEIFDDQFSVERPDGSNFTLKIRSTKLEDSAMYFCASSLDSGPETQYFGPGTRLLVL.

This clonotype was seen at least ten times. V is TRBV3-1 and J is TRBJ2-1, with a tentative D call TRBD1 (6 bases). The CDR3 contains 15 residues. The ends were cut back, 0 bases at V and 4 bases at J, with 10 bases in the middle. CDR1 and CDR2 from the germline V gene are LGHDT and YNNKEL (reference sequence). The CDR3 sequence is CASSQDRGQYNEQFF. The CDR3 DNA reads as TGTGCCAGCAGCCAAGATAGAGGACAGTACAATGAGCAGTTCTTC.

This clonotype showed up many times. This chain links TRBV10-3 with TRBJ1-1; TRBD1 is a possible D gene (5 bases). The CDR3 has 15 residues. V was trimmed by 1 base and J by 3 bases, leaving 12 bases between them. Per germline, CDR1 ENHRY and CDR2 SYGVKD. The CDR3 loop reads CAISELGQTDTEAFF. The CDR3, as DNA: TGTGCCATCAGTGAGTTAGGACAAACGGACACTGAAGCTTTCTTT.

This clonotype appeared many times. The chain carries TRBV4-1 and TRBJ2-3, with 9 bases lining up with TRBD1. The germline V gene has CDR1 MGHRA and CDR2 YSYEKL. J was trimmed by 3 bases and V by 4 bases; bases with no gene match: 8. There are 16 residues in the CDR3. The CDR3 loop is CASSRTGGAGTDTQYF. The CDR3 DNA reads TGCGCCAGCAGCCGCACAGGGGGCGCGGGTACAGATACGCAGTATTTT.

Worth noting for this clonotype: This sequence is one base from a far larger clone and is likely a read error. J is TRBJ2-5 and V is TRBV30; D gene unclear. The J call is in doubt because the DNA end fits TRBJ2-1 better. The CDR3 is made up of 14 amino acids. Germline V gene lookup returns CDR1 GTSNPN and CDR2 SVGIG (reference sequence). The CDR3 here is CACSVWANYNEQFF. The DNA for the CDR3 is TGTGCCTGCAGTGTATGGGCTAACTACAATGAGCAGTTCTTC.

At least ten counts were recorded for this clonotype. The V and J genes are TRBV2 and TRBJ2-1; 7 bases are a match to TRBD2. The germline V gene has CDR1 SNHLY and CDR2 FYNNEI. Trimming took 6 bases from V and 6 from J; bases not matched to a gene: 8. The CDR3 sequence is 14 residues long. The CDR3 is CASRFRTGGNEQFF. In nucleotides, the CDR3 is TGTGCCAGCAGGTTTCGGACGGGGGGCAATGAGCAGTTCTTC.

This clonotype was observed a handful of times. V and J are TRBV24-1 and TRBJ2-7, with D maybe TRBD2 (6 bases). The CDR3 consists of 13 residues. V dropped 4 bases and J dropped 3 bases, with 9 bases sitting between them. Germline CDR1 KGHDR, CDR2 SFDVKD. CDR3 in DNA: TGTGCCACCAGTGACCCGGGGGTCTACGAGCAGTACTTC. Protein: CATSDPGVYEQYF.

This clonotype was found many times. DNA of the CDR3: TGTGCCAGCGCCACAGATACGCAGTATTTT. Translated, it gives CASATDTQYF. The J gene is TRBJ2-3, the V gene TRBV12-3 or TRBV12-4; D gene unclear. The V end was cut by 8 bases, the J end by 2 bases, with 2 bases between. CDR3 size: 10 residues.

This clonotype was found many times. CDR3 bases: TGTGCCAGCAGTTGGACGCGTAGCGAGCAGTACTTC. Translation: CASSWTRSEQYF. The V and J genes are TRBV6-2 or TRBV6-3 and TRBJ2-7; D is ambiguous. Per germline, CDR1 MNHEY and CDR2 SVGEGT. Trimming removed 4 bases at V and 6 bases at J, with 10 bases between. The CDR3 sequence is 12 residues long.

This clonotype was detected ten times or more. Here the CDR3 reads CATSDINYGYTF. For the CDR3, the DNA is TGTGCCACCAGTGATATAAACTATGGCTACACCTTC. V gene TRBV24-1 combines with J gene TRBJ1-2; D is uncertain. Germline V CDR1 and CDR2: KGHDR, SFDVKD. The V gene lost 3 bases and the J gene lost 2 bases, with 3 bases spanning the gap. The CDR3 runs to 12 residues.

This clonotype was detected many times. The V and J genes are TRBV11-3 and TRBJ2-1, with 7 positions matching TRBD1. Germline lookup yields CDR1 SGHNT and CDR2 YENEEA. This CDR3 has 15 residues. Unmatched junction bases numbered 12, after V lost 5 bases and J lost 8 bases. The CDR3 here is CASSHRGVGQHEQFF. For the CDR3, the DNA is TGTGCCAGCAGCCACAGGGGAGTGGGCCAACATGAGCAGTTCTTC.

Ten or more counts support this clonotype. The chain is built from TRBV7-2 and TRBJ2-3; D remains unclear. Looked up from germline, CDR1 is SGHTA and CDR2 is FQGNSA. The CDR3 length is 13 residues. The V and J ends lost 1 base and 5 bases respectively, with 7 bases between them. The CDR3, as DNA: TGTGCCAGCAGCTTAGAACCGGGAGATACGCAGTATTTT. This gives the protein CASSLEPGDTQYF.

This clonotype was detected many times. The genes are TRBV20-1 and TRBJ1-1; 8 bases fit TRBD1. J lost 3 bases, V lost 3 bases, and 9 bases had no gene match. The CDR3 has 15 amino acids. Germline V lookup: CDR1 DFQATT, CDR2 SNEGSKA (reference sequence). The CDR3 protein is CSASGQGGGYTEAFF. The CDR3 DNA follows: TGCAGTGCTAGTGGACAGGGAGGGGGATACACTGAAGCTTTCTTT.

The rearrangement uses TRBV24-1 and TRBJ1-2; the match to TRBD1 covers 9 bases. V was clipped by 4 bases and J by 7 bases; unmatched bases: 9. The CDR3 extends over 15 amino acids. CDR1 KGHDR and CDR2 SFDVKD come from the germline V gene. CDR3 in amino acids: CATSETNRGRGGYTF. DNA for the CDR3: TGTGCCACCAGTGAGACGAACAGGGGGCGAGGTGGCTACACCTTC.

This clonotype was seen many times. The chain employs TRBV20-1 and TRBJ2-3; D uncertain. Per germline, CDR1 DFQATT and CDR2 SNEGSKA (reference sequence). Deletions cut 2 bases from V and 6 bases from J, with 15 bases between. The CDR3 runs 14 residues. The CDR3 loop is CSARQVGRRDTQYF. The CDR3 nucleotides read TGCAGTGCTAGACAGGTTGGGCGCAGGGATACGCAGTATTTT.

This clonotype appeared a few times. Germline and junction disagree at one end, which may indicate a read error. The rearrangement links TRBV6-4 to TRBJ1-5; D remains unclear. The CDR3 has 20 residues. Germline assignment: CDR1 MRHNA and CDR2 SNTAGT. CDR3 DNA: TGTGCCAGCAGTAACTCTCGAAGGGAAGGCTCAATTTCTAGCAATCAGCCCCAGCATTTT. Translating it yields CASSNSRREGSISSNQPQHF.

This clonotype came up many times. The J gene is TRBJ1-1, the V gene TRBV7-9; weak D call: TRBD1 (5 bases). This CDR3 has 14 amino acids. Germline CDR1 and CDR2: SEHNR and FQNEAQ (reference sequence). V was cut by 1 base and J by 6 bases, with 12 bases left in between. In DNA form, the CDR3 reads TGTGCCAGCAGCTTAGAACAGGCATACCCTGAAGCTTTCTTT. This encodes CASSLEQAYPEAFF.

The table lists this clonotype with a few counts. The genes are TRBV14 and TRBJ1-1, with 8 bases matching TRBD1. Germline V gene lookup returns CDR1 SGHDN and CDR2 FVKESK. J was trimmed by 5 bases and V by 1 base; bases with no gene match: 9. The CDR3 has 16 residues. In nucleotides, the CDR3 is TGTGCCAGCAGCCAAGGGGGCAGGGGGCCTGAGACTGAAGCTTTCTTT. Amino acids: CASSQGGRGPETEAFF.

The rearrangement joins TRBV10-2 to TRBJ2-5; D might be TRBD2 (5 bases). In germline, CDR1 is WSHSY, CDR2 SAAADI. This CDR3 has 12 amino acids. V lost 8 bases to trimming and J lost 1 base, with 8 bases between them. The CDR3 DNA reads TGCGCCAGCTCCGGGATCCAAGAGACCCAGTACTTC. It translates to CASSGIQETQYF.

The chain combines TRBV7-3 with TRBJ1-5; 7 nucleotides align to TRBD1. Germline V gene lookup returns CDR1 SGHTA and CDR2 FQGTGA. CDR3 length equals 15 residues. Trimming took 0 bases from V and 1 from J; bases not matched to a gene: 0. The CDR3: CASSLTGQSNQPQHF. CDR3 nucleotide sequence: TGTGCCAGCAGCTTAACGGGACAGAGCAATCAGCCCCAGCATTTT.

In its sample, this clonotype was seen many times. The V call is TRBV28, the J call TRBJ1-5, with D uncertain. V lost 3 bases to trimming and J lost 4 bases, with 22 bases between them. Germline-derived CDR1 and CDR2 are MDHEN and SYDVKM. The CDR3 spans 18 residues. This CDR3 is CASSFPRTEPGLNQPQHF. The CDR3 DNA is TGTGCCAGCAGTTTTCCCCGGACCGAACCCGGGTTGAATCAGCCCCAGCATTTT. Full variable domain (outside the CDR3, taken from reference TRBV28 and TRBJ1-5): DVKVTQSSRYLVKRTGEKVFLECVQDMDHENMFWYRQDPGLGLRLIYFSYDVKMKEKGDIPEGYSVSREKKERFSLILESASTNQTSMYLCASSFPRTEPGLNQPQHFGDGTRLSIL.

This clonotype was detected ten times or more. One end of the junction does not line up with germline, which may come from a read error. The chain joins TRBV19 to TRBJ2-1, with TRBD2 identical over 8 bases. Looked up from germline, CDR1 is LNHDA and CDR2 is SQIVND (reference sequence). The CDR3 length is 13 residues. CDR3 loop: CASSMGLDRLKVF. CDR3 bases: TGTGCCAGTAGTATGGGACTAGATAGATTAAAGGTCTTC.

This clonotype was counted at least ten times. This chain links TRBV9 with TRBJ2-1, with 8 bases fitting TRBD2. This CDR3 spans 15 amino acids. CDR1 is SGDLS and CDR2 is YYNGEE in the germline V gene. V dropped 4 bases and J dropped 7; count of bases not matched to a gene: 10. In DNA form, the CDR3 reads TGTGCCAGCAGCTACGACGGGGCTAGCGGGAATGAGCAGTTCTTC. Encoded protein: CASSYDGASGNEQFF.

This clonotype was observed at least ten times. The V and J genes are TRBV4-3 and TRBJ1-4; maybe TRBD1 (5 bases). Germline V CDR1 and CDR2: LGHNA, YSLEER. Trimming took 0 bases from V and 7 from J, leaving 12 bases between them. The CDR3 covers 15 residues. The CDR3 DNA sequence: TGCGCCAGCAGCCAAGAATCAGGGATGCGTGAAAAACTGTTTTTT. Translating gives CASSQESGMREKLFF.

The rearrangement links TRBV7-9 to TRBJ2-7; D perhaps matches TRBD2 (6 bases). The V end lost 1 base, the J end lost 2 bases, and 24 bases lay between the germline ends. The CDR3 contains 19 residues. The germline V gene encodes CDR1 SEHNR and CDR2 FQNEAQ (reference sequence). CDR3: CASSLVLGGGRKPTYEQYF. The CDR3 region has the DNA TGTGCCAGCAGCTTAGTTTTGGGTGGAGGGAGGAAACCAACCTACGAGCAGTACTTC.

The chain carries TRBV4-2 and TRBJ1-1; D is perhaps TRBD1 (5 bases). The CDR3 contains 14 residues. Germline CDR1 and CDR2: LGHNA and YNFKEQ. V was shortened by 4 bases and J by 3 bases, with 12 bases between the two germline ends. This CDR3 is CASSRATVYTEAFF. For the CDR3, the DNA is TGTGCCAGCAGCCGGGCGACAGTTTACACTGAAGCTTTCTTT.

This clonotype has a count of ten or more. The genes are TRBV2 and TRBJ2-7, with a weak D call TRBD2 (5 bases). V was shortened by 6 bases and J by 0 bases, with 12 bases between the two germline ends. This CDR3 is built from 14 residues. Germline V gene data show CDR1 as SNHLY and CDR2 as FYNNEI. This CDR3 is CASREDGNSYEQYF. The DNA of the CDR3 is TGTGCCAGCAGGGAGGACGGGAACTCCTACGAGCAGTACTTC.